This entry features one TCR beta chain sequence. Its antigen remains unknown. This sample was taken from a study of STAT5B mutations in CD4+ large granular lymphocyte leukemia. Study conclusions and caveats: Without putative leukemic clones, patient CD4-sorted repertoires remained more clonal than healthy CD4+ repertoires. No patients shared main leukemic clonotypes, though about 24% appeared at low frequency elsewhere.

Control samples were healthy donors' buffy coats. Generated by immunoSEQ multiplex PCR, the TCRdb table keeps only in-frame clones and is missing some. This table has 20,000 to 30,000 clones, 65% to 90% appearing once. The specimen sequenced was CD4+ T cells from blood buffy coats. The TCR originated in a human donor in good health.

CDR3 sequence reads: CASSRTGKETQYF. The DNA of the CDR3 is TGTGCCAGCTCACGAACAGGGAAAGAGACCCAGTACTTC. The V and J genes are TRBV18 and TRBJ2-5, with D possibly TRBD1 on 6 matching bases. CDR3 length equals 13 residues. V dropped 4 bases and J dropped 3 bases, with 9 bases sitting between them. Germline-derived CDR1 and CDR2 are KGHSH and LQKENI. Based on the CDR3 plus reference TRBV18 and TRBJ2-5, the full variable domain is NAGVMQNPRHLVRRRGQEARLRCSPMKGHSHVYWYRQLPEEGLKFMVYLQKENIIDESGMPKERFSAEFPKEGPSILRIQQVVRGDSAAYFCASSRTGKETQYFGPGTRLLVL.